This TCR beta chain derives from a study of human thymus T cells. Findings of the study overall: Gene usage (both V and J) appeared biased in thymic and blood repertoires.

Trimming pared 2 bases from V and 3 bases from J, leaving 5 bases between. In germline, CDR1 is SNHLY, CDR2 FYNNEI. This CDR3 region has 12 residues. On this clone itself: The target antigen is unknown.

Clones were sequenced by immunoSEQ multiplex PCR, and TCRdb holds only the in-frame ones, with some missing. The table shows 57,000 or so clones, with 94% occurring only once. The receptor's source is a boy less than two years old with a congenital heart defect but otherwise immunologically healthy. This sequence joins TRBV2 and TRBJ2-7; D gene uncertain. Sequencing input: blood. The CDR3 reads CASSEQDYEQYF. In DNA, the CDR3 is TGTGCCAGCAGTGAACAGGACTACGAGCAGTACTTC.